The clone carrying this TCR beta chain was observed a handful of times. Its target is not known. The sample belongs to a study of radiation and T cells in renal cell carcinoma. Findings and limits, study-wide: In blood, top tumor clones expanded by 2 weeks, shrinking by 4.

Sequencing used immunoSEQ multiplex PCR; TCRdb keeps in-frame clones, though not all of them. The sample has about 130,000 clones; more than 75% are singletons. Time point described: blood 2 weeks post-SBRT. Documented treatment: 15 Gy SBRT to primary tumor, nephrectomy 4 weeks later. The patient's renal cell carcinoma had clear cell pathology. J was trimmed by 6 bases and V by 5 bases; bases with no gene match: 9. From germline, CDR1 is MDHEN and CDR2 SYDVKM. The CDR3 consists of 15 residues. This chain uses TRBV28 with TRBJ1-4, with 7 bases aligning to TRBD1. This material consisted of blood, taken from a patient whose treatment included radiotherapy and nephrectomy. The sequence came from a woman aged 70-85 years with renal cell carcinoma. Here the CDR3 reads CASSEVSGQHEKLFF. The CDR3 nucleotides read TGTGCCAGCAGTGAGGTGTCGGGACAGCATGAAAAACTGTTTTTT.